Included here is one T cell receptor beta chain sequence, with context. As yet, its antigen is unknown. The CDR3 length is 17 residues. Germline CDR1 and CDR2: LGHNA and YNFKEQ. These data are taken from a study of post-analysis software for immune sequencing data. General observations from the study: The normalized Chao1 diversity of multiple sclerosis patients was significantly lower than that of controls. When patients were compared with controls, 5 or 6 TRBV segments were more frequent, TRBV5-6, TRBV5-1 and TRBV20-1 among them.

The TCR beta cDNA libraries carried unique molecular identifiers. Approximately 450,000 cDNA molecules were recovered from an input of roughly 0.85 to 10 million T cells. A single record per CDR3 protein comes from TCRdb applying MiXCR to the PCR reads. Of about 820,000 distinct CDR3 sequences in the sample, 53% were seen once. The rearrangement uses TRBV4-2 and TRBJ2-1; TRBD2 aligns across 9 bases. With the DNA end fitting TRBJ2-7 better, the J assignment may be wrong. Sample: blood. The source is a girl aged 10-17 years with multiple sclerosis. CDR3 DNA: TGTGCCAGCAGCCAAGGGGACTTAGCGGGGGTGTACAATGAGCAGTACTTC. Its protein product is CASSQGDLAGVYNEQYF.